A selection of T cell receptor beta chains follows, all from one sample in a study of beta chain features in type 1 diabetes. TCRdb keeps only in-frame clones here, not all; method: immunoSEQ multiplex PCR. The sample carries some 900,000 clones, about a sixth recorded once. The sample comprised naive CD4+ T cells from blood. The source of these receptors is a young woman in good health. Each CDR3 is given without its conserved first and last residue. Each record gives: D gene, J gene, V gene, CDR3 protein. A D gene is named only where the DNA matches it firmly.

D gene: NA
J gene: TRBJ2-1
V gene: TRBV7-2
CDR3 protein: ASSLVVAEGEHEQF

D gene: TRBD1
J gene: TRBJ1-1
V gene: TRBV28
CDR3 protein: ASSPRTGNTEAF

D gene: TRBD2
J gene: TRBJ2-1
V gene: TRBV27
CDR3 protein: ASSPHTWLAVNEQF

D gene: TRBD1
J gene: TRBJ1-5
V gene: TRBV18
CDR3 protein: ASSPPGQGARQPQH

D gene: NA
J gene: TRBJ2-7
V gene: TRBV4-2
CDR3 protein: ASSQLTGGGVEQY

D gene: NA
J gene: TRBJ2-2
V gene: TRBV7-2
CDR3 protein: ASSLTYTGELF

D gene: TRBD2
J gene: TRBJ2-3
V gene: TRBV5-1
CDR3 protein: ASSFGASGMADTQY

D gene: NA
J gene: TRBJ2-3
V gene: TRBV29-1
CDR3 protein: SGTRGTSTDTQY

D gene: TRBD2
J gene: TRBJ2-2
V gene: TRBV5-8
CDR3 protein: ASSPLAGGQMDTGELF

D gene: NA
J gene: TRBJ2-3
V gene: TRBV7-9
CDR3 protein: ASSRRSGSGTDTQY

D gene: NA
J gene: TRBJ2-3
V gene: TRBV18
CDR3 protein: ASSPNEGSTQY

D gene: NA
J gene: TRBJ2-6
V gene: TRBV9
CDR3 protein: ASSTPTGISGANVLT

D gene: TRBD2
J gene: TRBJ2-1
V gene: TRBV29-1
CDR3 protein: SVGGAGANEQF

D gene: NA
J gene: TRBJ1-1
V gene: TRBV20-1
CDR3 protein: SASGWGEAF

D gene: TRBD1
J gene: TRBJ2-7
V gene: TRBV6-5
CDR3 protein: ASGKQGAHYEQY

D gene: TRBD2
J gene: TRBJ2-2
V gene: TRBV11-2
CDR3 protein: ASSLLPGLAGGVGELF

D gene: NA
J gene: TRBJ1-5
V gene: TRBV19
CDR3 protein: ASRQGNQPQH

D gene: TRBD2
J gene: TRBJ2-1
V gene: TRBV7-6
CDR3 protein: ASSDAPGLALPNEQF

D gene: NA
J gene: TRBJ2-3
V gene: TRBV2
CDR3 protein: ASSDLYRVSTDTQY

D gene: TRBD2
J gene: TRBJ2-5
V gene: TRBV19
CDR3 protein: ASRRLAGGKETQY

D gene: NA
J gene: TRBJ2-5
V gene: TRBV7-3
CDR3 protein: ASSLNGHQETQY

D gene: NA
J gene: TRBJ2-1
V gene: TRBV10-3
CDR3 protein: AVLGRGYNEQF

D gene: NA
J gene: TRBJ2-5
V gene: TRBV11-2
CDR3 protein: ASSEVGQKGRETQY

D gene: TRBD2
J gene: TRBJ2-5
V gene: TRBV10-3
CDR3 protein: AISESAGAGYQETQY

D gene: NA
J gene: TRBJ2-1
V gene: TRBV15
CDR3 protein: ATSADRSYNEQF

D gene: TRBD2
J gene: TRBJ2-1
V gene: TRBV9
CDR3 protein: ASSVVSGGNNEQF

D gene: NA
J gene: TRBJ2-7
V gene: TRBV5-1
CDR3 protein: ASSLESGYEQY

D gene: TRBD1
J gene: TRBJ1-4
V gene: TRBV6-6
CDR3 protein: ASRRADRGKLF

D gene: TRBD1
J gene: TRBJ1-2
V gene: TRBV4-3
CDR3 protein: ASSQDPDGTGVIGYT

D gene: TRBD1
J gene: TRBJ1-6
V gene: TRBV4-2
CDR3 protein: ASTSDRGGSPLH

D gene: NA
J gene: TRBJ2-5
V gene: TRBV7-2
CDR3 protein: ASRPASKETQY

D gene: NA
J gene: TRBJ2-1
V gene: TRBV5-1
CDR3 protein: ASSLTQGEQF

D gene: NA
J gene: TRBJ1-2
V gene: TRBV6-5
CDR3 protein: ASSGYGYT

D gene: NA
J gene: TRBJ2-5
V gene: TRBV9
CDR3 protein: ASSPDLNQETQY

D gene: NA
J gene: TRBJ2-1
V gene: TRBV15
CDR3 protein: ATSRDYNEQF

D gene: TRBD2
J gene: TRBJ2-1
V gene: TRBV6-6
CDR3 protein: ASSALAGFYNEQF

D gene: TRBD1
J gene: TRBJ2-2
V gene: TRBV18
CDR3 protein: ASLRQGSLNTGELF

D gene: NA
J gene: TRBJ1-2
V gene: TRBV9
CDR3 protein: ASSVDPGNYGYT

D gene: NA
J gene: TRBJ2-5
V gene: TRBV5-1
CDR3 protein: ASSLGLEETQY

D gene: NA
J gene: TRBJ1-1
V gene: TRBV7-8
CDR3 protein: ASSHVGQNTEAF

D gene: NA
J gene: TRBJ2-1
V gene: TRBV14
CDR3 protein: ASSVRGRNNEQF

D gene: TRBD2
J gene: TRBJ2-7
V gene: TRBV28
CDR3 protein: ASSTSTSGFYEQY

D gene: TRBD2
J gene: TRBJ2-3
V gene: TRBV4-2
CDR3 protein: ASSQDLAGALDTQY

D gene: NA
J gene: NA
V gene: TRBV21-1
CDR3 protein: ASSTSGRSSDEQY

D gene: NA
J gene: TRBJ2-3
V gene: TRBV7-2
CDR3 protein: ASSFNIGTDTQY

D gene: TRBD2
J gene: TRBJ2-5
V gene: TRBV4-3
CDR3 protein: ASSQTQTRRESRETQY

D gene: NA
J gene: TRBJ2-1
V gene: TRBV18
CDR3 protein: ASSPRSDASYNEQF

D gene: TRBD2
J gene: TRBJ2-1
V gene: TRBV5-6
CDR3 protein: ASSPLGEGSNEQF

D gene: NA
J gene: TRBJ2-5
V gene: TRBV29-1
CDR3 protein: SVEGVAETQY

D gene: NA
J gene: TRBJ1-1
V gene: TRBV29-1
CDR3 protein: SVEVHDKAEAF

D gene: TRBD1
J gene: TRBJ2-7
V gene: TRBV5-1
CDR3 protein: ASSSTTGQTYEQY

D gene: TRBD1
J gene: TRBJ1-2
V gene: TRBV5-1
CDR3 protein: ASSLGTGAYGYT

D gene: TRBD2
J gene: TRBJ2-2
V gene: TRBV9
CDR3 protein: ASSVTGTTRNTGELF

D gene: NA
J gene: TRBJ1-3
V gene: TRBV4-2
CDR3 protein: ASSQEGGSGAGNTIY

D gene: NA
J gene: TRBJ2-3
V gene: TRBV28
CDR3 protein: ASSTSTDTQY

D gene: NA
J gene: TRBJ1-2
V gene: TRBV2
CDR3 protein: ASSVPGRGTISGYT

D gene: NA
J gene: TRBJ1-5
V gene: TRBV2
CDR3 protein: ASSQSASNQPQH

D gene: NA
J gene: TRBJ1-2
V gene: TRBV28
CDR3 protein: ASSQGINYGYT

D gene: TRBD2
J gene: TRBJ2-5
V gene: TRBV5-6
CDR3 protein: ASSLLLAGEQETQY

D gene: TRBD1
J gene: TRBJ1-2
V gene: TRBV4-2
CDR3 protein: ASSQVWDRNYGYT